The 21 T cell receptor beta chains below all came from one sample that was sequenced in a study of T cell responses to AZD1222 COVID-19 vaccine. The method was immunoSEQ multiplex PCR; TCRdb's version includes in-frame clones alone and lacks a portion of them. The sample includes approximately 150,000 clones, 88% of them seen just once. Sequences were derived from peripheral blood, sampled on day 0 of MenACWY control vaccination. Receptors were obtained from an adult in good health.

The chain has TRBV19 and TRBJ2-7, with TRBD1 matching 7 bases. Germline CDR1 and CDR2: LNHDA and SQIVND (reference sequence). This CDR3 has 15 residues. J gave up 3 bases and V 1 base, and 6 bases lay outside the gene matches. This CDR3 is CASSIGDSAYYEQYF. The DNA for the CDR3 is TGTGCCAGTAGTATAGGGGACAGTGCGTACTACGAGCAGTACTTC. Filled out from reference TRBV19 and TRBJ2-7, the complete variable domain reads DGGITQSPKYLFRKEGQNVTLSCEQNLNHDAMYWYRQDPGQGLRLIYYSQIVNDFQKGDIAEGYSVSREKKESFPLTVTSAQKNPTAFYLCASSIGDSAYYEQYFGPGTRLTVT.

This clone was counted between two and nine times. The chain has TRBV5-1 and TRBJ2-3, with TRBD2 identical over 9 bases. The CDR3 runs 16 residues. With 0 bases clipped from V and 1 base from J, the junction kept 3 bases outside the gene matches. Germline V CDR1 and CDR2: SGHRS, YFSETQ. For the CDR3, the DNA is TGCGCCAGCAGCTTGGTTAGCGGGAGTGGCACAGATACGCAGTATTTT. This encodes CASSLVSGSGTDTQYF.

V gene TRBV5-5 combines with J gene TRBJ1-1; D ambiguous. V lost 4 bases to trimming and J lost 4 bases, with 11 bases between them. The CDR3 totals 13 residues. Germline V CDR1 and CDR2: SGHKS, YYEKEE (reference sequence). CDR3 in amino acids: CASSAGIRTEAFF. The CDR3 nucleotides are TGTGCCAGCAGCGCCGGGATTCGCACTGAAGCTTTCTTT.

The V call is TRBV6-5, the J call TRBJ2-5; 8 positions agree with TRBD2. V lost 10 bases to trimming and J lost 3 bases; unmatched junction nucleotides: 7. CDR1 is MNHEY and CDR2 is SVGAGI in the germline V gene. This CDR3 is built from 13 residues. CDR3 sequence: CATEGRGEETQYF. The CDR3 nucleotides are TGTGCCACCGAGGGGCGGGGGGAAGAGACCCAGTACTTC.

V gene TRBV9 combines with J gene TRBJ1-1, with TRBD1 matching over 7 bases. J lost 6 bases, V lost 0 bases, and 8 bases had no gene match. The CDR3 totals 15 residues. CDR1 is SGDLS and CDR2 is YYNGEE in the germline V gene. CDR3 nucleotides: TGTGCCAGCAGCGTAGTGCCCCGAACAGGGGCTGAAGCTTTCTTT. Its translation is CASSVVPRTGAEAFF.

The chain joins TRBV27 to TRBJ2-2; 11 nucleotides match TRBD2. The CDR3 extends over 17 amino acids. The V gene's germline CDR1 is MNHEY and CDR2 SMNVEV (reference sequence). Trimming cost V 5 bases and J 4 bases; bases outside gene matches: 9. CDR3 loop: CASSRIRLAGITGELFF. The CDR3, as DNA: TGTGCCAGCAGTCGAATACGACTAGCGGGAATCACCGGGGAGCTGTTTTTT.

This clone was recorded only once. The chain combines TRBV6-2 or TRBV6-3 with TRBJ1-5; 7 bases are a match to TRBD1. The CDR3 totals 14 residues. V shed 6 bases and J 3 bases; nucleotides not matched to a gene: 5. CDR1 and CDR2 from the germline V gene are MNHEY and SVGEGT. CDR3 sequence: CASRPTGDNQPQHF. The CDR3 bases are TGTGCCAGCAGACCTACAGGGGACAATCAGCCCCAGCATTTT.

This chain uses TRBV14 with TRBJ1-1; the D is unclear. The V and J ends lost 4 bases and 3 bases respectively, with 9 bases between them. The germline gives CDR1 SGHDN, CDR2 FVKESK. The CDR3 extends over 13 amino acids. The CDR3 sequence: CASSRQVYTEAFF. CDR3 bases: TGTGCCAGCAGCCGCCAGGTCTACACTGAAGCTTTCTTT.

This chain uses TRBV5-4 with TRBJ1-5, with D maybe TRBD1 (5 bases). The CDR3 runs 14 residues. V gave up 7 bases and J gave up 4 bases, with 15 bases separating them. Per germline, CDR1 SGHNT and CDR2 YYREEE (reference sequence). CDR3 sequence (DNA): TGTGCCAGCCGTACCTGGGGGAAGAATCAGCCCCAGCATTTT. It yields the protein CASRTWGKNQPQHF. Variable domain in full (rest from reference TRBV5-4 and TRBJ1-5): ETGVTQSPTHLIKTRGQQVTLRCSSQSGHNTVSWYQQALGQGPQFIFQYYREEENGRGNFPPRFSGLQFPNYSSELNVNALELDDSALYLCASRTWGKNQPQHFGDGTRLSIL.

The chain joins TRBV5-1 to TRBJ2-3; no reliable D call. V lost 0 bases and J 4 bases, leaving 15 bases between the germline ends. This CDR3 is built from 16 residues. From germline, CDR1 is SGHRS and CDR2 YFSETQ. Here the CDR3 DNA reads TGCGCCAGCAGCTTGGAGGCGCCCGATGGGTCAGATACGCAGTATTTT. The encoded protein is CASSLEAPDGSDTQYF.

The chain employs TRBV11-2 and TRBJ1-1, with 8 bases lining up with TRBD1. J lost 7 bases, V lost 3 bases, and 10 bases had no gene match. This CDR3 spans 15 amino acids. CDR1 is SGHAT, CDR2 FQNNGV, per germline. The CDR3 DNA reads TGTGCCAGCAGCTTTCGTTTGTCAGGGGGCGTTGAAGCTTTCTTT. It is translated as CASSFRLSGGVEAFF.

This clone was seen a single time. The V gene is TRBV30, the J gene TRBJ1-6, with D possibly TRBD1 on 5 matching bases. Trimming removed 1 base from V and 9 bases from J, with 13 bases in between. The CDR3 totals 14 residues. Germline V gene sequence: CDR1 GTSNPN, CDR2 SVGIG (reference sequence). CDR3 nucleotide sequence: TGTGCCTGGAGTGCAGGGCAGGGAAGTTCACCCCTCCACTTT. Protein sequence: CAWSAGQGSSPLHF.

The J gene is TRBJ2-1, the V gene TRBV5-4, with unresolved D. From germline, CDR1 is SGHNT and CDR2 YYREEE (reference sequence). V shed 4 bases and J shed 1 base, with 12 bases lying between them. The CDR3 is 15 residues long. The chain's CDR3 is CASSPPDGSYNEQFF. The CDR3 DNA is TGTGCCAGCAGCCCCCCGGACGGGTCCTACAATGAGCAGTTCTTC.

This clone came up once. The same CDR3 is also encoded by other DNA sequences in this sample. The rearrangement joins TRBV19 to TRBJ2-7; 9 bases align to TRBD1. The ends lost 5 bases at V and 4 bases at J; junction bases unmatched: 3. The CDR3 contains 13 residues. In germline, CDR1 is LNHDA, CDR2 SQIVND (reference sequence). CDR3 protein: CASSPDRGYEQYF. The CDR3, as DNA: TGTGCCAGTAGTCCGGACAGGGGTTACGAGCAGTACTTC.

This chain uses TRBV19 with TRBJ1-1; D gene ambiguous. Looked up from germline, CDR1 is LNHDA and CDR2 is SQIVND (reference sequence). CDR3 length equals 14 residues. The V gene lost 7 bases and the J gene lost 0 bases, with 12 bases spanning the gap. This CDR3 reads CASIRETLNTEAFF. The CDR3 nucleotides are TGTGCCAGTATTCGAGAGACCCTGAACACTGAAGCTTTCTTT.

The J gene is TRBJ2-7, the V gene TRBV11-2; TRBD2 agrees at 15 bases. The CDR3 runs 18 residues. The germline CDR1 and CDR2 sequences are SGHAT and FQNNGV. The ends lost 5 bases at V and 1 base at J; junction bases unmatched: 9. CDR3 protein: CASSTPSGTSGRSYEQYF. For the CDR3, the DNA is TGTGCCAGCAGCACACCGTCCGGGACTAGCGGGAGGTCCTACGAGCAGTACTTC.

V is TRBV6-5 and J is TRBJ1-4; tentatively, D is TRBD1 (6 bases). Germline V lookup: CDR1 MNHEY, CDR2 SVGAGI. The V and J ends lost 6 bases and 4 bases respectively, with 15 bases between them. This CDR3 region has 15 residues. The DNA of the CDR3 is TGTGCCAGCAGGGGGGTGACAGGCCGTAATGAAAAACTGTTTTTT. It translates to CASRGVTGRNEKLFF.

The chain combines TRBV29-1 with TRBJ2-1; D is ambiguous. The CDR3 contains 11 residues. Germline V gene data show CDR1 as SQVTM and CDR2 as ANQGSEA. Trimming removed 8 bases at V and 6 bases at J, with 11 bases between. The DNA of the CDR3 is TGCAGCTTCGGACGGATCAATGAGCAGTTCTTC. Its protein product is CSFGRINEQFF.

V and J are TRBV7-8 and TRBJ1-4, with 7 bases fitting TRBD1. The CDR3 sequence is 18 residues long. Trimming took 5 bases from V and 1 from J; bases not matched to a gene: 13. The germline V gene encodes CDR1 SGHVS and CDR2 FQNEAQ. The CDR3 here is CASSPPGSRGITNEKLFF. The CDR3 bases are TGTGCCAGCAGCCCCCCAGGAAGCAGGGGGATAACTAATGAAAAACTGTTTTTT.

This chain connects TRBV19 to TRBJ2-5; a possible D gene is TRBD2 (6 bases). CDR1 and CDR2 from the germline V gene are LNHDA and SQIVND (reference sequence). This CDR3 comprises 12 residues. Between the trimmed V and J ends, which lost 3 bases and 4 bases, there was a span of 6 bases. The CDR3 DNA sequence: TGTGCCAGTAGTATGCGGGGAGAGACCCAGTACTTC. Residues: CASSMRGETQYF.

The chain is built from TRBV30 and TRBJ1-1; no firm D call. Germline CDR1 and CDR2: GTSNPN and SVGIG (reference sequence). The CDR3 consists of 13 residues. The ends were cut back, 0 bases at V and 3 bases at J, with 8 bases in the middle. CDR3 in amino acids: CAWSVLVYTEAFF. Here the CDR3 DNA reads TGTGCCTGGAGTGTGTTGGTTTACACTGAAGCTTTCTTT.